The 23 T cell receptor beta chains below were found in one sample sequenced in a study of neurological immune-mediated disorders. TCRdb analysed the 5' RACE reads with MiXCR anew, one entry per CDR3 protein. The sample consists of 55,000 to 75,000 distinct CDR3 sequences, roughly 2.5% of them appearing once. Sequenced input: PBMCs. The receptors here all came from a man aged 50-60 years with multiple sclerosis.

This clonotype was observed many times. The V and J genes are TRBV7-9 and TRBJ2-3, with D hard to call. This CDR3 region has 13 residues. Germline values: CDR1 SEHNR, CDR2 FQNEAQ (reference sequence). With 5 bases removed from V and 4 bases from J, the gap between germline ends came to 10 bases. CDR3 sequence: CASSKVGADTQYF. DNA of the CDR3: TGTGCCAGCAGCAAAGTTGGGGCAGATACGCAGTATTTT.

At least ten counts were recorded for this clonotype. The chain has TRBV5-1 and TRBJ2-7; TRBD1 agrees at 7 bases. With V trimmed by 6 bases and J by 4 bases, 7 bases remained unmatched. The germline gives CDR1 SGHRS, CDR2 YFSETQ. The CDR3 sequence is 13 residues long. This CDR3 is CASTFGTAYEQYF. The CDR3, as DNA: TGCGCCAGCACTTTCGGGACAGCATACGAGCAGTACTTC. The full variable domain, in which reference TRBV5-1 and TRBJ2-7 provide the parts outside the CDR3, is KAGVTQTPRYLIKTRGQQVTLSCSPISGHRSVSWYQQTPGQGLQFLFEYFSETQRNKGNFPGRFSGRQFSNSRSEMNVSTLELGDSALYLCASTFGTAYEQYFGPGTRLTVT.

This clonotype was observed many times. The chain is built from TRBV20-1 and TRBJ1-3; 11 bases match TRBD1. Trimming cost V 1 base and J 3 bases; bases outside gene matches: 11. The CDR3 contains 18 residues. Germline CDR1 reads DFQATT; CDR2 reads SNEGSKA (reference sequence). The CDR3 spells CSARVPVGQGASGNTIYF. In nucleotides, the CDR3 is TGCAGTGCTAGAGTACCCGTCGGACAGGGGGCAAGTGGAAACACCATATATTTT.

This clonotype was counted at least ten times. At one end, the junction sequence differs from germline, possibly due to a read error. J is TRBJ1-2 and V is TRBV24-1; 10 bases line up with TRBD1. This CDR3 region has 12 residues. The germline V gene has CDR1 KGHDR and CDR2 SFDVKD. Written as DNA, the CDR3 is TGTGCCACCAGTGATCCGGGGACAGGGGCAAGCTTC. It codes for CATSDPGTGASF.

At least ten counts were recorded for this clonotype. This chain joins TRBV29-1 and TRBJ2-6; D remains unclear. From germline, CDR1 is SQVTM and CDR2 ANQGSEA. The CDR3 extends over 11 amino acids. The ends were cut back, 5 bases at V and 4 bases at J, with 3 bases in the middle. The CDR3 nucleotides are TGCAGCGTTTCCGGGGCCAACGTCCTGACTTTC. Residues: CSVSGANVLTF.

The table lists this clonotype with many counts. The gene calls are TRBV20-1 and TRBJ1-5, with 10 bases aligning to TRBD1. Germline-derived CDR1 and CDR2 are DFQATT and SNEGSKA (reference sequence). This CDR3 is 13 amino acids long. Germline trimming cut 6 bases from V and 7 bases from J; bases unmatched to any gene: 6. The CDR3: CSARQGASQPQHF. CDR3 in DNA: TGCAGTGCCAGACAGGGGGCTAGCCAGCCCCAGCATTTT.

This clonotype has ten or more counts. The chain is built from TRBV6-1 and TRBJ2-6; D not certain. Trimming shortened V by 4 bases and J by 4 bases, and 8 bases separated the two germline ends. The CDR3 spans 14 residues. CDR1 is MNHNS and CDR2 is SASEGT in the germline V gene. The CDR3 DNA sequence: TGTGCCAGCAGTGGGAACCTCGGGGCCAACGTCCTGACTTTC. Its translation: CASSGNLGANVLTF.

This clonotype was detected ten times or more. The J gene is TRBJ2-5, the V gene TRBV5-1; either TRBD1 or TRBD2 may supply D (5 bases each). The CDR3 is made up of 15 amino acids. Germline V gene lookup returns CDR1 SGHRS and CDR2 YFSETQ. The V and J ends lost 4 bases and 5 bases respectively, with 18 bases between them. The CDR3 bases are TGCGCCAGCAGCGAGGGACCTATCCTCAGGGAGACCCAGTACTTC. It yields the protein CASSEGPILRETQYF. Full variable domain (outside the CDR3, taken from reference TRBV5-1 and TRBJ2-5): KAGVTQTPRYLIKTRGQQVTLSCSPISGHRSVSWYQQTPGQGLQFLFEYFSETQRNKGNFPGRFSGRQFSNSRSEMNVSTLELGDSALYLCASSEGPILRETQYFGPGTRLLVL.

This clonotype was detected many times. The chain has TRBV5-1 and TRBJ1-4; no clear D. The CDR3 is 15 amino acids. Trimming stripped 6 bases from V and 7 bases from J, with 19 bases between. Germline V CDR1 and CDR2: SGHRS, YFSETQ. For the CDR3, the DNA is TGCGCCAGCACCCTTGCCGGGGTCGAGGGTGAAAAACTGTTTTTT. Its protein is CASTLAGVEGEKLFF.

At least ten counts were recorded for this clonotype. V usage is TRBV7-9 and J usage is TRBJ2-5; D is unclear. This CDR3 is built from 15 residues. Per the germline V gene, CDR1 is SEHNR and CDR2 is FQNEAQ (reference sequence). Trimming cost V 1 base and J 2 bases, with 11 bases left between them. The CDR3 is CASSLGATDQETQYF. The CDR3 DNA is TGTGCCAGCAGCTTAGGGGCGACGGATCAAGAGACCCAGTACTTC.

This clonotype was observed many times. The V call is TRBV12-3 or TRBV12-4, the J call TRBJ1-5, with D possibly TRBD1 on 6 matching bases. With 7 bases removed from V and 3 bases from J, the gap between germline ends came to 13 bases. The CDR3 extends over 14 amino acids. The CDR3 nucleotides are TGTGCCAGCACCGCCGACAGGATCAATCAGCCCCAGCATTTT. Its translation is CASTADRINQPQHF.

This clonotype was detected many times. The V call is TRBV7-2, the J call TRBJ1-5; D perhaps matches TRBD1 (5 bases). Germline lookup yields CDR1 SGHTA and CDR2 FQGNSA. There are 14 residues in the CDR3. V lost 1 base to trimming and J lost 6 bases, with 10 bases between them. The CDR3 coding sequence is TGTGCCAGCAGCTTAGGGCAGGGTGGTCAGCCCCAGCATTTT. Translated: CASSLGQGGQPQHF.

This clonotype has just a few counts. A much larger clone differs from this one at a single base, so this may be a read error. The chain couples TRBV6-5 to TRBJ2-7; D unresolved. With 5 bases removed from V and 2 bases from J, the gap between germline ends came to 13 bases. The germline CDR1 and CDR2 sequences are MNHEY and SVGAGI. The CDR3 loop spans 14 amino acids. For the CDR3, the DNA is TGTGCCAGCAGTCACCGGGTAGGGCCCTACGAGCAGTACTTC. Encoded protein: CASSHRVGPYEQYF.

This clonotype was detected many times. A junction boundary mismatches the germline segment, possibly from a read error. The chain uses TRBV9 and TRBJ1-6; D is ambiguous. Per the germline V gene, CDR1 is SGDLS and CDR2 is YYNGEE. CDR3 length: 13 amino acids. CDR3 nucleotide sequence: TGTGCCAGCAGCGTAGGCGGGAATTCAACCCTCAACTTT. Residues: CASSVGGNSTLNF. Complete variable domain (other parts from reference TRBV9 and TRBJ1-6): DSGVTQTPKHLITATGQRVTLRCSPRSGDLSVYWYQQSLDQGLQFLIQYYNGEERAKGNILERFSAQQFPDLHSELNLSSLELGDSALYFCASSVGGNSTLNFGNGTRLTVT.

This clonotype was counted a few times. The chain recombines TRBV7-2 with TRBJ2-3; D uncertain. Germline CDR1 reads SGHTA; CDR2 reads FQGNSA. Trimming stripped 1 base from V and 2 bases from J, with 7 bases between. CDR3 size: 14 residues. As DNA, the CDR3 is TGTGCCAGCAGCTTAGGACGTTTCACAGATACGCAGTATTTT. As protein: CASSLGRFTDTQYF.

This clonotype came up many times. The rearrangement joins TRBV9 to TRBJ2-6; D is possibly TRBD1 or TRBD2 (5 bases each). This CDR3 has 16 residues. Trimming stripped 3 bases from V and 0 bases from J, with 10 bases between. CDR1 SGDLS and CDR2 YYNGEE come from the germline V gene. DNA for the CDR3: TGTGCCAGCAGCGCCACGGGACGCTCTGGGGCCAACGTCCTGACTTTC. Protein sequence: CASSATGRSGANVLTF. The full variable domain, rest sourced from reference TRBV9 and TRBJ2-6, is DSGVTQTPKHLITATGQRVTLRCSPRSGDLSVYWYQQSLDQGLQFLIQYYNGEERAKGNILERFSAQQFPDLHSELNLSSLELGDSALYFCASSATGRSGANVLTFGAGSRLTVL.

This clonotype was picked up many times. The gene calls are TRBV7-9 and TRBJ2-1; a weak D match, TRBD1 (6 bases). Trimming took 3 bases from V and 9 from J, leaving 12 bases between them. Germline assignment: CDR1 SEHNR and CDR2 FQNEAQ (reference sequence). The CDR3 is 13 amino acids. CDR3 sequence reads: CASSLGAQGEQFF. In DNA form, the CDR3 reads TGTGCCAGCAGCTTGGGGGCGCAGGGTGAGCAGTTCTTC.

This clonotype was counted ten times or more. V and J are TRBV28 and TRBJ2-4; no definite D call. There are 12 residues in the CDR3. Germline values: CDR1 MDHEN, CDR2 SYDVKM. Trimming removed 6 bases from V and 3 bases from J, with 6 bases in between. CDR3 loop: CASRPDKNIQYF. The CDR3 region has the DNA TGTGCCAGCAGGCCGGACAAAAACATTCAGTACTTC.

This clonotype was seen repeatedly, ten times or more. V is TRBV28 and J is TRBJ2-5, with 10 bases fitting TRBD1. CDR3 length: 16 amino acids. CDR1 and CDR2 (germline): MDHEN, SYDVKM. V trimming: 1 base; J trimming: 4 bases; junction bases outside the gene matches: 6. The CDR3 nucleotides read TGTGCCAGCAGTTTATACCGGGACAGGGGTTTAGAGACCCAGTACTTC. This encodes CASSLYRDRGLETQYF.

The table lists this clonotype with a few counts. This chain connects TRBV12-3 or TRBV12-4 to TRBJ2-5; 9 bases map to TRBD2. This CDR3 has 14 residues. Trimming cost V 5 bases and J 5 bases; bases outside gene matches: 6. The CDR3 loop is CASSTGTSWETQYF. The DNA for the CDR3 is TGTGCCAGCAGTACAGGGACTAGCTGGGAGACCCAGTACTTC.

This clonotype was observed at least ten times. The chain links TRBV3-1 to TRBJ1-2; weak D call: TRBD1 (5 bases). The CDR3 is 14 residues long. V lost 3 bases and J 4 bases, leaving 12 bases between the germline ends. Germline V gives CDR1 LGHDT, CDR2 YNNKEL (reference sequence). Written as DNA, the CDR3 is TGTGCCAGCAGCCAGGCTGGGGGGGTCTATGGCTACACCTTC. This codes for CASSQAGGVYGYTF.

This clonotype showed up many times. This chain joins TRBV4-2 and TRBJ2-2; D might be TRBD2 (5 bases). Germline lookup yields CDR1 LGHNA and CDR2 YNFKEQ. The CDR3 runs to 15 residues. Trimming removed 4 bases at V and 3 bases at J, with 12 bases between. This chain's CDR3 is CASSRQRADTGELFF. CDR3 in DNA: TGTGCCAGCAGCCGCCAGAGGGCAGACACCGGGGAGCTGTTTTTT.

This clonotype was observed many times. V is TRBV10-1 and J is TRBJ1-2; a possible D gene is TRBD1 (5 bases). V lost 10 bases to trimming and J lost 0 bases, with 18 bases between them. Germline CDR1 reads WNHNN; CDR2 reads SYGVQD (reference sequence). The CDR3 consists of 15 residues. This CDR3 is CATELSGRANYGYTF. The CDR3 bases are TGCGCCACCGAACTGTCAGGGAGAGCTAACTATGGCTACACCTTC.